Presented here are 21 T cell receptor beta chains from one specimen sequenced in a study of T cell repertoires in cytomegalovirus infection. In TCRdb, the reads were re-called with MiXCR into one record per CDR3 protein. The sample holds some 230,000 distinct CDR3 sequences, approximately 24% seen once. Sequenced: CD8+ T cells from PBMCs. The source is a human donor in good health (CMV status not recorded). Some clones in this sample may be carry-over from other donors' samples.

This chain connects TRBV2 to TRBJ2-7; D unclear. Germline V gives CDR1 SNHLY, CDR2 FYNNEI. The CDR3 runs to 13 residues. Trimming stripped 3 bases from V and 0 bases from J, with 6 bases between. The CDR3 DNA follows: TGTGCCAGCAGTGACCCGAGCTCCTACGAGCAGTACTTC. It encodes CASSDPSSYEQYF.

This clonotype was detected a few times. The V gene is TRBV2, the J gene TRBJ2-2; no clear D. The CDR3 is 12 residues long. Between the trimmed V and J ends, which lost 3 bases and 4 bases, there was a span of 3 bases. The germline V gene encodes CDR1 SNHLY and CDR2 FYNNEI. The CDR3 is CASSDFTGELFF. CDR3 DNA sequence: TGTGCCAGCAGTGACTTCACCGGGGAGCTGTTTTTT. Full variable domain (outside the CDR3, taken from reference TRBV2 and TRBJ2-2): EPEVTQTPSHQVTQMGQEVILRCVPISNHLYFYWYRQILGQKVEFLVSFYNNEISEKSEIFDDQFSVERPDGSNFTLKIRSTKLEDSAMYFCASSDFTGELFFGEGSRLTVL.

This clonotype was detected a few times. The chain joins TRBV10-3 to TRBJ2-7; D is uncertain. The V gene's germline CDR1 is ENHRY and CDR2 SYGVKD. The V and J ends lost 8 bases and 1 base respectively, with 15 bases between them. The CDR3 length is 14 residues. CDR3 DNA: TGTGCCATCCCGACACTGTCCGATTCCTACGAGCAGTACTTC. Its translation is CAIPTLSDSYEQYF.

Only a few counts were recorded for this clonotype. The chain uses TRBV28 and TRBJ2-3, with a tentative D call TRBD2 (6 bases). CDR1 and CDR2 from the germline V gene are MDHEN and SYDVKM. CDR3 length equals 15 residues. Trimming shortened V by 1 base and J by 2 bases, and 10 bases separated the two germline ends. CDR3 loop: CASSLFRGTTDTQYF. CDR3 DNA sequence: TGTGCCAGCAGTTTATTCCGGGGGACCACAGATACGCAGTATTTT.

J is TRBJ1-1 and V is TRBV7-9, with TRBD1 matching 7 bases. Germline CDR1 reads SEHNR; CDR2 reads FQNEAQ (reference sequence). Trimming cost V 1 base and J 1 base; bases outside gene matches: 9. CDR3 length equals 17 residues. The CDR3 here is CASSLGQGGRTNTEAFF. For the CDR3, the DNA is TGTGCCAGCAGCTTAGGACAGGGAGGGAGGACGAACACTGAAGCTTTCTTT.

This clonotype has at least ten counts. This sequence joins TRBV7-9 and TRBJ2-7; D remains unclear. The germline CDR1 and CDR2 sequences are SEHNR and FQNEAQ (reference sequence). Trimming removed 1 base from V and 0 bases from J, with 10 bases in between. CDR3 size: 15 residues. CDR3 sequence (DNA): TGTGCCAGCAGCTTAGGTATCGGCAGCTCCTACGAGCAGTACTTC. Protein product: CASSLGIGSSYEQYF.

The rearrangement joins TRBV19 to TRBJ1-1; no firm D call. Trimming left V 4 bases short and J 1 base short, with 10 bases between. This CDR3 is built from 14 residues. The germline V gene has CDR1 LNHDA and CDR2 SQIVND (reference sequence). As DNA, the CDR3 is TGTGCCAGTAGTACCCAATTGGCGAACACTGAAGCTTTCTTT. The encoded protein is CASSTQLANTEAFF.

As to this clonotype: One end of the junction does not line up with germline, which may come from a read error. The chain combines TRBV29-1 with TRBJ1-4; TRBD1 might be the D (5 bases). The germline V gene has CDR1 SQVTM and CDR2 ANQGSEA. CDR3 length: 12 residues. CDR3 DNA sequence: TGCAGCGTTGAAGATTTGACCGGGGCCTTCTCTTTT. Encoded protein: CSVEDLTGAFSF.

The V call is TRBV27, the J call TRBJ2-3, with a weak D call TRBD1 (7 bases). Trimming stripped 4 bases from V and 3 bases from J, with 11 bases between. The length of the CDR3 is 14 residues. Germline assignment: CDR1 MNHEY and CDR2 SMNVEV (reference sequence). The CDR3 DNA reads TGTGCCAGCAGTTCGGAGGGGGCAACAGATACGCAGTATTTT. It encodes CASSSEGATDTQYF.

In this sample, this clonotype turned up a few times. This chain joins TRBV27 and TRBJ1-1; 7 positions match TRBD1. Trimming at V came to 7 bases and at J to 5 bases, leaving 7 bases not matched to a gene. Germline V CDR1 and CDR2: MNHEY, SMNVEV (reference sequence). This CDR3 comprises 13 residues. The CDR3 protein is CASKDRARTEAFF. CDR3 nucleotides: TGTGCCAGCAAAGACAGGGCGAGGACTGAAGCTTTCTTT.

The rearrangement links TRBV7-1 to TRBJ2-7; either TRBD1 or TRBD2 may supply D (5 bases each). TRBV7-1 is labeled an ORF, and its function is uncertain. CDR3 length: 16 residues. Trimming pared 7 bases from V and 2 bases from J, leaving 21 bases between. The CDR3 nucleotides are TGTGCCAGCACGTGTACGGGGCCCCCCGGGGCCTACGAGCAGTACTTC. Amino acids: CASTCTGPPGAYEQYF.

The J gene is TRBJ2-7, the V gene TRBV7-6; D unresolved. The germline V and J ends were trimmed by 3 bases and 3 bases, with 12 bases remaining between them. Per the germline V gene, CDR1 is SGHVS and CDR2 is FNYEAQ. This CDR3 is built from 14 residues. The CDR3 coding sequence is TGTGCCAGCAGCTTTAGTGGCGAAATCTACGAGCAGTACTTC. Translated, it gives CASSFSGEIYEQYF. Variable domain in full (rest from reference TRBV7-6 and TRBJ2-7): GAGVSQSPRYKVTKRGQDVALRCDPISGHVSLYWYRQALGQGPEFLTYFNYEAQQDKSGLPNDRFSAERPEGSISTLTIQRTEQRDSAMYRCASSFSGEIYEQYFGPGTRLTVT.

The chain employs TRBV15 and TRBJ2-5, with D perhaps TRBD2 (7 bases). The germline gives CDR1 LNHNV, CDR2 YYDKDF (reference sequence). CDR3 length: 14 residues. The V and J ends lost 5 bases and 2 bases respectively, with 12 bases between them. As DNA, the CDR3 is TGTGCCACCAGCCCGGGGAGGGGGCAAGAGACCCAGTACTTC. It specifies CATSPGRGQETQYF.

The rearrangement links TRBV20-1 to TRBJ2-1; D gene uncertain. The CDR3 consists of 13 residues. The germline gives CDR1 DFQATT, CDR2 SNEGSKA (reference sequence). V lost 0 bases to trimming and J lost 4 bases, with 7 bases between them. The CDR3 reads CSARDMTYNEQFF. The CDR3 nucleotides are TGCAGTGCTAGAGATATGACTTACAATGAGCAGTTCTTC.

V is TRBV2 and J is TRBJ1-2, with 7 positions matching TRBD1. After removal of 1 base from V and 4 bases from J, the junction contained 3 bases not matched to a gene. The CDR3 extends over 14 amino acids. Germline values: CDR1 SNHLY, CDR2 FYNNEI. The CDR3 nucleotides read TGTGCCAGCAGTGAAGTACAGGGGACCTATGGCTACACCTTC. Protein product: CASSEVQGTYGYTF.

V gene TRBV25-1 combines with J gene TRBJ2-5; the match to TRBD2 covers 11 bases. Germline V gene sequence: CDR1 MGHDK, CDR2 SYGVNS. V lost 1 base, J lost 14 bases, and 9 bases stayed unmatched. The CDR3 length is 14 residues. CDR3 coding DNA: TGTGCCAGCAGTGAATTTTCACTAGCGGGGGAACTCTACTTC. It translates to CASSEFSLAGELYF.

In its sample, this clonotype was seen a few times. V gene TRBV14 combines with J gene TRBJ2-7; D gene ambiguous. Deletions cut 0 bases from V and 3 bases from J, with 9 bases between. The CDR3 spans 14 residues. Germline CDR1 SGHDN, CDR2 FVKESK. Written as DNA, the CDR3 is TGTGCCAGCAGCCAAGATCCCCAAAGCTACGAGCAGTACTTC. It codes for CASSQDPQSYEQYF.

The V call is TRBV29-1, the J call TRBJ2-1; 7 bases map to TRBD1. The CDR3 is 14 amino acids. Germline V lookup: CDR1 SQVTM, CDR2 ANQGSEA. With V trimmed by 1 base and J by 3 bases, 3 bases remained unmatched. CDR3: CSVEGAGGYNEQFF. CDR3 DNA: TGCAGCGTTGAAGGGGCAGGGGGCTACAATGAGCAGTTCTTC.

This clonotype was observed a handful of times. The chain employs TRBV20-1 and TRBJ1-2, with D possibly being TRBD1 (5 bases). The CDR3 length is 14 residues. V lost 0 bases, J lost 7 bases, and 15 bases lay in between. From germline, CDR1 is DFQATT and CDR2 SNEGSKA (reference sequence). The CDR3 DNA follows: TGCAGTGCTAGAGATAACCAACGTCAGGGTGGCTACACCTTC. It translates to CSARDNQRQGGYTF.

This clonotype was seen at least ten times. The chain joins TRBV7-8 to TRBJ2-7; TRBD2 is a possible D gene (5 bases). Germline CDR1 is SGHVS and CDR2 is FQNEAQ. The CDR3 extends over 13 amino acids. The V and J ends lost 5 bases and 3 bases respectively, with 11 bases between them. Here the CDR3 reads CASSLGDFYEQYF. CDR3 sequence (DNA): TGTGCCAGCAGCCTCGGGGATTTCTACGAGCAGTACTTC. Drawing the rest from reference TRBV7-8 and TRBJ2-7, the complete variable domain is GAGVSQSPRYKVAKRGQDVALRCDPISGHVSLFWYQQALGQGPEFLTYFQNEAQLDKSGLPSDRFFAERPEGSVSTLKIQRTQQEDSAVYLCASSLGDFYEQYFGPGTRLTVT.

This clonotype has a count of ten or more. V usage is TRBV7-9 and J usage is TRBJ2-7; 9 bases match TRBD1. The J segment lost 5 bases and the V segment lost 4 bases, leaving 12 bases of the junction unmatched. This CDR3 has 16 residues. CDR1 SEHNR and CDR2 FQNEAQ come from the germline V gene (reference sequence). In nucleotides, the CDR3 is TGTGCCAGCAGCTCGTCCGGGACAGGGAATTTCCACGAGCAGTACTTC. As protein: CASSSSGTGNFHEQYF.